This TCR beta chain was captured in a study of blood T cell repertoires in COVID-19. Original data processing: Using reference gene primer amplification, nucleated cell counts were estimated. Sequencing was performed with immunoSEQ multiplex PCR; in TCRdb, only in-frame clones are kept and a portion is missing. V, J and clone size reflect that table, while D and trimming were determined from the DNA. The repertoire has roughly 210,000 clones, around 86% of them found once; the top ten carry about 7%. In this sample, this clone turned up many times. Germline loops: CDR1 LNHDA, CDR2 SQIVND (reference sequence). The trim removed 5 bases at V and 8 bases at J, leaving 5 bases unmatched. CDR3 length: 12 residues.

The V call is TRBV19, the J call TRBJ1-2; 7 bases match TRBD1. Sequences were obtained from PBMCs or T cells enriched from blood (not recorded which). The receptor comes from a young man in a cohort exposed to, infected with or recovered from COVID-19 (not recorded which). CDR3 amino acids: CASSSRQGGYTF. DNA for the CDR3: TGTGCCAGTAGTTCTCGACAGGGAGGCTACACCTTC.